This T cell receptor (beta chain) was documented in a study of technical replicates of blood from several donors. The V and J ends lost 10 bases and 5 bases respectively, with 14 bases between them. The germline V gene encodes CDR1 MNHEY and CDR2 SVGAGI. This CDR3 has 12 amino acids. Here immunoSEQ multiplex PCR was the method, and the copy in TCRdb shows in-frame clones only, minus some. The sample consists of 60,000 to 90,000 clones, nearly 98% of them appearing once. Sequencing was done on a sample of T cells isolated from PBMCs. This chain links TRBV6-5 with TRBJ1-1, with a tentative D call TRBD1 (6 bases). This TCR came from a human donor in good health. The DNA of the CDR3 is TGTGCCACAGGGGCGGGAGGGACTGAAGCTTTCTTT. It translates to CATGAGGTEAFF.